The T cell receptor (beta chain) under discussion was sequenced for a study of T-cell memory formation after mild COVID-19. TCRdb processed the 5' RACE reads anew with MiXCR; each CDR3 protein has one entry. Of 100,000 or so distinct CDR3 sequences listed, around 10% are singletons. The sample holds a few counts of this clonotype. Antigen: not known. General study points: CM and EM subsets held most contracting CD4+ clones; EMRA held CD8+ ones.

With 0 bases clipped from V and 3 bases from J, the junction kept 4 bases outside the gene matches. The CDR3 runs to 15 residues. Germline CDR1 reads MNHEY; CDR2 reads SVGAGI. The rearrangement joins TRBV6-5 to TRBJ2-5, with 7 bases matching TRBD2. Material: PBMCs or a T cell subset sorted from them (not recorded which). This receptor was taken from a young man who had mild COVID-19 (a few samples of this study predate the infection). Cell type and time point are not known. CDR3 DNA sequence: TGTGCCAGCAGTTACTCCTCTGGGGGGGAAGAGACCCAGTACTTC. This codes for CASSYSSGGEETQYF.